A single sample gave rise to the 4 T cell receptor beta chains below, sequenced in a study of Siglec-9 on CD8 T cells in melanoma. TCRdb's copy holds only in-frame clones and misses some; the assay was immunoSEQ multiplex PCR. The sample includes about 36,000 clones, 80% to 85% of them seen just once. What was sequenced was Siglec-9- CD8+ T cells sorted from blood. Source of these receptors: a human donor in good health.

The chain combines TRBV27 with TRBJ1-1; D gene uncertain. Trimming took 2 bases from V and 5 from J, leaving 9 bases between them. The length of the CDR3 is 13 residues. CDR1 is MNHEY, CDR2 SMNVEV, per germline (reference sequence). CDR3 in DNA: TGTGCCAGCAGTTTACAGCACTTGACTGAAGCTTTCTTT. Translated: CASSLQHLTEAFF.

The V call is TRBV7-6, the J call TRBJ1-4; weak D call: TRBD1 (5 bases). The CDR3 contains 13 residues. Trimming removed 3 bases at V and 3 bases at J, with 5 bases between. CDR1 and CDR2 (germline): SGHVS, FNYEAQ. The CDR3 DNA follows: TGTGCCAGCAGCTTGGGACCTAATGAAAAACTGTTTTTT. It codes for CASSLGPNEKLFF.

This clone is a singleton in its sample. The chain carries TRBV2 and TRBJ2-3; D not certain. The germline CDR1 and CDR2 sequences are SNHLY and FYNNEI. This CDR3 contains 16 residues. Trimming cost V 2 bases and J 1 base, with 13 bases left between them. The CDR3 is CASSEWIGSGTDTQYF. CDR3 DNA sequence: TGTGCCAGCAGTGAATGGATAGGAAGTGGCACAGATACGCAGTATTTT.

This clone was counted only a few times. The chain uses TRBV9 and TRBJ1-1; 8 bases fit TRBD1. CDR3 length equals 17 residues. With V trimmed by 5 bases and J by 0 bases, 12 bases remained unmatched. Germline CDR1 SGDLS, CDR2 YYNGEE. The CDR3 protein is CASSGQGVTLLNTEAFF. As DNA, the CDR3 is TGTGCCAGCAGTGGACAGGGCGTTACCTTATTGAACACTGAAGCTTTCTTT. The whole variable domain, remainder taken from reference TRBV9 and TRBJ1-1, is DSGVTQTPKHLITATGQRVTLRCSPRSGDLSVYWYQQSLDQGLQFLIQYYNGEERAKGNILERFSAQQFPDLHSELNLSSLELGDSALYFCASSGQGVTLLNTEAFFGQGTRLTVV.